This TCR beta chain is drawn from a study of blood T cell repertoires in COVID-19. Study background: Whether acute or convalescent, the COVID-19 samples came from the United States, Italy and Spain. T cells, B-cell-depleted T cells, or PBMCs supplied cDNA or gDNA.

Trimming took 0 bases from V and 1 from J, leaving 12 bases between them. CDR3 length: 16 amino acids. From germline, CDR1 is MNHEY and CDR2 SVGAGI. Per the original methods: Estimation of nucleated cell counts relied on the amplification of reference gene primers. Repertoires were generated with immunoSEQ multiplex PCR, while TCRdb's copy carries only in-frame clones and drops some. D and trimming come from the DNA, and the V and J calls and clone size come from that table. In the table there are some 130,000 clones, roughly 90% of which are singletons. The Seattle patients, enrolled during active infection, were followed longitudinally.

The sequencing sample was made of peripheral blood. This clonotype originated in a man between 60 and 70 years old with COVID-19, enrolled during active disease. The chain couples TRBV6-5 to TRBJ1-2, with D possibly TRBD1 on 5 matching bases. The CDR3 nucleotides are TGTGCCAGCAGTTACTCGATCCAGGGTGGTAACTATGGCTACACCTTC. Protein sequence: CASSYSIQGGNYGYTF.